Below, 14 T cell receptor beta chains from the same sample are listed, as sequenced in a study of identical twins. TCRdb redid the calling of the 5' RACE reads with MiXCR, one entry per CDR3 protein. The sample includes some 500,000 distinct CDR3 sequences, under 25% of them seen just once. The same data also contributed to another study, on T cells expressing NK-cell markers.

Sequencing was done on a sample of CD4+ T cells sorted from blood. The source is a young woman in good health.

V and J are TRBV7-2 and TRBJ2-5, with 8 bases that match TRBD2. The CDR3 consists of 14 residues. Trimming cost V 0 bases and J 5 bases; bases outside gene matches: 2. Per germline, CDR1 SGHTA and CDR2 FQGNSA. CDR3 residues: CASSLAAGEETQYF. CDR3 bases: TGTGCCAGCAGCTTAGCAGCGGGAGAGGAGACCCAGTACTTC.

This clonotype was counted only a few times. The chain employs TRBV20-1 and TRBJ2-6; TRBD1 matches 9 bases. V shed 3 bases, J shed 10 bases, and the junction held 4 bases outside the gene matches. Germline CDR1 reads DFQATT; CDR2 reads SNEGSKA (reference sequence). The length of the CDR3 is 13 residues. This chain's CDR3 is CSARGQGTNVLTF. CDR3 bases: TGCAGTGCTAGGGGACAGGGTACAAACGTCCTGACTTTC.

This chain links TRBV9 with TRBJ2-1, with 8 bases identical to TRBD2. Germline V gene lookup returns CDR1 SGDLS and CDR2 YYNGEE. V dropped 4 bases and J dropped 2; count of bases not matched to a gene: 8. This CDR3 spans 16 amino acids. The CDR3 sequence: CASSYHAGGTYNEQFF. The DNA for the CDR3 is TGTGCCAGCAGCTATCACGCGGGGGGCACCTACAATGAGCAGTTCTTC.

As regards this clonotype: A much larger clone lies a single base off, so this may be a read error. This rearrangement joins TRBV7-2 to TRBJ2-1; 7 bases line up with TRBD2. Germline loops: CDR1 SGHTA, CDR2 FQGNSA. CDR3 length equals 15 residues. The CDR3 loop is CASSLVWREYNVQFF. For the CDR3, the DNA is TGTGCCAGCAGCTTAGTGTGGCGGGAGTACAATGTGCAGTTCTTC.

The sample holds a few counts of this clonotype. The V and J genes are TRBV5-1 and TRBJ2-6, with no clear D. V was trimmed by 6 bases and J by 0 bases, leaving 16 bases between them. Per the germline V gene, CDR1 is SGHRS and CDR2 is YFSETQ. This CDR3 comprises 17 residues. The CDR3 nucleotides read TGCGCCAGCAACCCGGTGCCAGGAAGCTCTGGGGCCAACGTCCTGACTTTC. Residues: CASNPVPGSSGANVLTF.

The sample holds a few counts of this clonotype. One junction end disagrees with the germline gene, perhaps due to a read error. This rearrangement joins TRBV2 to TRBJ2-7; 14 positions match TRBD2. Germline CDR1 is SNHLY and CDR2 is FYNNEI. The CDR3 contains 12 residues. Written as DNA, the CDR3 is TGTGCCAGCAGTGTCCGGACTAGCGGGGGGTTGTTC. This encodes CASSVRTSGGLF.

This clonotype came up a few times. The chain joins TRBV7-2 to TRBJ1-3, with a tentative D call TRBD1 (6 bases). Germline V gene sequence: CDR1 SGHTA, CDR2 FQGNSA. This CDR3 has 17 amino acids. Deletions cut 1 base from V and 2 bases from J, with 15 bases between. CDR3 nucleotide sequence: TGTGCCAGCAGCTTAGAGCCAGGGAGGGGGACTGGAAACACCATATATTTT. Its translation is CASSLEPGRGTGNTIYF.

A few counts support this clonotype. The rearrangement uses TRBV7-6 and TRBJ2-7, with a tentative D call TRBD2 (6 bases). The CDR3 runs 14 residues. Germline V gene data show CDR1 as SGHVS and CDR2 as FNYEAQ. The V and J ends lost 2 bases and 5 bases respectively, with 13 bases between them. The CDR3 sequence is CASSLSPQRDEQYF. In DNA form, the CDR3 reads TGTGCCAGCAGCTTATCCCCCCAGCGGGACGAGCAGTACTTC.

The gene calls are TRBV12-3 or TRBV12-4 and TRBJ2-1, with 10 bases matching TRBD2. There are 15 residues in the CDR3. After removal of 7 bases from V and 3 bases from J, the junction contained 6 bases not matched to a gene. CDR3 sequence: CASTGLAEYYNEQFF. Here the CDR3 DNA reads TGTGCCAGCACCGGACTAGCGGAGTACTACAATGAGCAGTTCTTC.

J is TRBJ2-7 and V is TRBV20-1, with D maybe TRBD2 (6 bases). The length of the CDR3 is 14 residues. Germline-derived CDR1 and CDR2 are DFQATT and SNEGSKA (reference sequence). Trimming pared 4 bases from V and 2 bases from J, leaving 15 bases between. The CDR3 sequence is CSAKEWRDPYEQYF. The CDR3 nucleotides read TGCAGTGCTAAGGAGTGGCGGGATCCCTACGAGCAGTACTTC.

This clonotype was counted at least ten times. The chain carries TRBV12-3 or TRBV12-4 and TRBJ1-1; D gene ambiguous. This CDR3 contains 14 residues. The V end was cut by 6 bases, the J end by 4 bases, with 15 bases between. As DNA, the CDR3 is TGTGCCAGCAGGCGAACCCCCCGGGTCACTGAAGCTTTCTTT. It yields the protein CASRRTPRVTEAFF.

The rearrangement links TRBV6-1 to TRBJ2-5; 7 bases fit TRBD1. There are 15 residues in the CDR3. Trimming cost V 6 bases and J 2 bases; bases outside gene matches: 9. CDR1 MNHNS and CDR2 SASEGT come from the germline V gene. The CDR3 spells CASSRQGRRQETQYF. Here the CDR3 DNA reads TGTGCCAGCAGCCGACAGGGTAGGAGGCAAGAGACCCAGTACTTC.

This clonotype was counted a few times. Written as DNA, the CDR3 is TGCGCCAGCAGCCTGGGGCGGGGGCAAGGTGAAGCTTTCTTT. It translates to CASSLGRGQGEAFF. The J gene is TRBJ1-1, the V gene TRBV4-3; tentatively, D is TRBD1 (6 bases). V lost 4 bases, J lost 7 bases, and 16 bases lay in between. Germline V CDR1 and CDR2: LGHNA, YSLEER. This CDR3 has 14 residues.

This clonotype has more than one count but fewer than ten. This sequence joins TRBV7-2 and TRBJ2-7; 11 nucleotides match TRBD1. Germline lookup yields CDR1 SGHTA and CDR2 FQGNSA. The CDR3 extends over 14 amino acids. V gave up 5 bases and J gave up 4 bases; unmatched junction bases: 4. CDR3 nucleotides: TGTGCCAGCAGCCTGGACAGGGGGCTATACGAGCAGTACTTC. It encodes CASSLDRGLYEQYF.